The entry below describes one TCR beta chain. Its antigen remains undetermined. No base quality values were provided; no much bigger clone lies one nucleotide off. This CDR3 is also generated by other DNA sequences in the sample. The sample is drawn from a study of shared clonotypes between healthy human individuals (dated by TCRdb to the early 2020s). General notes on the study: A few men and a couple of women, aged 18 to 49 years, made up the cohort. To estimate repertoire size and how much clonotypes are shared between individuals, the study performed deep sequencing of blood TCR repertoires from 4 to 6 healthy adults. Libraries were prepared and TCR repertoires were sequenced by different laboratories using diverse techniques, in order to increase sequencing depth and limit assay-specific biases. Each donor's leukapheresis produced roughly between roughly 0.85 and 10 billion PBMCs.

The paper's findings and limits, for the study overall: Sampling was restricted to blood, and TCR repertoires in tissue are likely to differ from TCR repertoires in blood. Pairwise subsampling indicated that sequencing depth was expected to affect the degree of clonotype sharing among donors. The small number of donors limited the genetic and exposure-history diversity represented.

The donors were healthy, HIV-negative adults with no recently reported acute infections or vaccinations. Every donor was a Caucasian adult residing in Nashville, Tennessee, USA. For unsorted samples, roughly 81 million PBMCs were counted and genomic DNA was extracted with the QIAamp DNA Blood Mini kit. After blood collection by leukapheresis, PBMCs were isolated using Ficoll-Histopaque density gradient centrifugation and then cryopreserved in the vapor phase of liquid nitrogen. Including cysteine and phenylalanine, the CDR3 has 12 amino acids. Only the CDR3 region is kept as DNA, spanning 36 bases read in frame from base 1. V is reduced by 1 base and J by 4 bases, leaving a spacing of 5 bases between them. CDR1 KGHSH and CDR2 LQKENI were looked up in the germline V gene. Using the deep immunoSEQ assay, multiplex PCR amplified TCR CDR3 regions from genomic DNA. Genomic DNA extracted from each cell subset was distributed evenly over all wells of several immunoSEQ 96-well plates, and each plate served as one replicate. For unsorted PBMC, about 300 ng of genomic DNA, equivalent to 30,000 to 35,000 T cell genomes, went into each replicate PCR. Ten immunoSEQ deep assay plates were used to sequence the unsorted PBMC genomic DNA. Purified libraries were quantified with a Qubit 3.0 fluorometer, sized on a Bioanalyzer 2100, and re-quantified with the KAPA Library Quantification kit. A separate single-read 150-cycle Illumina NextSeq 550 flow cell was used to sequence each immunoSEQ 96-well plate. The paper's processing steps were these. Because the immunoSEQ output held only junctional sequences and lacked quality scores, the filtering could not match the filtering applied to full-length reads. To assign V/J genes and CDR3, sequences were annotated against IMGT germline references using PyIR, a Python wrapper for IgBLAST v1.9. Any read was removed if the V/J assignment was weak (E-value above 1e-6), the CDR3 was missing, or the read contained stop codons, out-of-frame junctions, or ambiguous translated residues. V3J clonotypes were defined as sequences sharing an identical inferred V gene, J gene, and CDR3 amino acid sequence. Percentage overlap between repertoires was computed as shared unique clonotypes divided by the size of the smaller repertoire. Repertoire richness was assessed with RTK rarefaction, the Chao1 estimator, and Recon v2.1 estimates of unobserved clonotypes. In its TCRdb copy, this immuneACCESS table keeps in-frame sequences only and misses some clones. Where compared with another copy, unresolved V genes explain less than half of these, and the others have no known cause. V and J calls and clone size are those listed in that table; D and trimming were worked out from the DNA. The sample yields about 560,000 clones; around three quarters were counted once. Around 12% of the sample is held by the ten biggest clonotypes.

The clonotype originates from a woman aged 40 to 50 in good health. Some clones in this sample may be carry-over from other donors' samples. The sample was PBMCs. Rearrangement joined TRBV18 to TRBJ2-7; the D gene assignment is ambiguous. For the CDR3, the sequence is CASSPRAYEQYF. The base sequence is TGTGCCAGCTCACCACGAGCATACGAGCAGTACTTC.